These 30 T cell receptor beta chains were all obtained from the same sample, sequenced in a study of OX40 agonist ivuxolimab in advanced cancers. The method was immunoSEQ multiplex PCR; TCRdb's version includes in-frame clones alone and lacks a portion of them. The sample has about 89,000 clones, roughly 93% seen once. The sample consisted of CD4+ or CD8+ T cells sorted from blood, taken in a trial of the OX40 agonist ivuxolimab. All receptors come from an adult with an advanced solid tumor such as melanoma, head and neck, liver or kidney cancer.

This chain connects TRBV9 to TRBJ2-7, with TRBD2 identical over 9 bases. The CDR3 has 13 residues. Germline V gene data show CDR1 as SGDLS and CDR2 as YYNGEE. The ends lost 6 bases at V and 12 bases at J; junction bases unmatched: 13. CDR3 sequence reads: CASTTLSSGALYF. In DNA form, the CDR3 reads TGTGCCAGCACCACACTCTCTAGCGGGGCTCTGTACTTC.

Here the CDR3 DNA reads TGCGCCAGCCATACCGGGACAGGGTCCTACGAGCAGTACTTC. Protein sequence: CASHTGTGSYEQYF. This chain joins TRBV5-1 and TRBJ2-7; 9 bases line up with TRBD1. The junction had 6 bases not matched to a gene; V was cut back by 7 bases and J by 1 base. The CDR3 runs to 14 residues. The germline V gene encodes CDR1 SGHRS and CDR2 YFSETQ.

CDR3 nucleotide sequence: TGTGCCAGCAGTTACTCGAGGGGAGGCTCTGGAAACACCATATATTTT. Translating gives CASSYSRGGSGNTIYF. The V call is TRBV6-6, the J call TRBJ1-3; D is perhaps TRBD1 (5 bases). The CDR3 consists of 16 residues. Trimming took off 0 bases at V and 0 bases at J, with 9 bases between the two ends. From germline, CDR1 is MNHNY and CDR2 SVGAGI (reference sequence).

The chain has TRBV11-2 and TRBJ2-1; a weak D match, TRBD2 (5 bases). V lost 4 bases and J 1 base, leaving 17 bases between the germline ends. CDR3 length: 17 residues. CDR1 and CDR2 (germline): SGHAT, FQNNGV. CDR3 sequence reads: CASSSSSFRDSYNEQFF. CDR3 DNA: TGTGCCAGCAGCTCTAGCTCCTTTAGGGATTCCTACAATGAGCAGTTCTTC. The whole variable domain, remainder taken from reference TRBV11-2 and TRBJ2-1, is EAGVAQSPRYKIIEKRQSVAFWCNPISGHATLYWYQQILGQGPKLLIQFQNNGVVDDSQLPKDRFSAERLKGVDSTLKIQPAKLEDSAVYLCASSSSSFRDSYNEQFFGPGTRLTVL.

This rearrangement joins TRBV27 to TRBJ2-5, with 9 bases identical to TRBD1. V shed 8 bases and J 5 bases; nucleotides not matched to a gene: 6. Germline V gene data show CDR1 as MNHEY and CDR2 as SMNVEV (reference sequence). The length of the CDR3 is 13 residues. The CDR3 DNA reads TGTGCCAGCGGGGGACAGGGCAGTGAGACCCAGTACTTC. Amino acid sequence: CASGGQGSETQYF.

This chain uses TRBV20-1 with TRBJ1-2; D remains ambiguous. This CDR3 region has 10 residues. V lost 1 base and J 8 bases, leaving 5 bases between the germline ends. Looked up from germline, CDR1 is DFQATT and CDR2 is SNEGSKA (reference sequence). For the CDR3, the DNA is TGCAGTGCTAGAGCTTACGGCTACACCTTC. It specifies CSARAYGYTF.

For the CDR3, the DNA is TGTGCCAGTAGTATCAAGGGAGTGAACACTGAAGCTTTCTTT. Its translation is CASSIKGVNTEAFF. The chain combines TRBV19 with TRBJ1-1; D is ambiguous. V dropped 3 bases and J dropped 0 bases, with 8 bases sitting between them. The CDR3 runs 14 residues. From germline, CDR1 is LNHDA and CDR2 SQIVND (reference sequence).

The CDR3 spells CASSLLGQGFYEQYF. The CDR3 nucleotides read TGTGCCAGCAGTTTATTGGGACAGGGCTTCTACGAGCAGTACTTC. J is TRBJ2-7 and V is TRBV28; 9 bases align to TRBD1. Germline V gene sequence: CDR1 MDHEN, CDR2 SYDVKM. The CDR3 has 15 residues. Trimming at V came to 1 base and at J to 3 bases, leaving 4 bases not matched to a gene.

This rearrangement joins TRBV7-2 to TRBJ2-5; 7 nucleotides align to TRBD2. This CDR3 region has 16 residues. V shed 4 bases and J 5 bases; nucleotides not matched to a gene: 13. CDR1 is SGHTA and CDR2 is FQGNSA in the germline V gene. CDR3 loop: CASSSRSAGSRETQYF. CDR3 coding DNA: TGTGCCAGCAGCTCCCGGTCAGCGGGGAGTCGGGAGACCCAGTACTTC. Variable domain in full (rest from reference TRBV7-2 and TRBJ2-5): GAGVSQSPSNKVTEKGKDVELRCDPISGHTALYWYRQSLGQGLEFLIYFQGNSAPDKSGLPSDRFSAERTGGSVSTLTIQRTQQEDSAVYLCASSSRSAGSRETQYFGPGTRLLVL.

This chain joins TRBV5-1 and TRBJ1-1; TRBD1 might be the D (5 bases). Trimming took off 1 base at V and 1 base at J, with 11 bases between the two ends. The CDR3 runs to 15 residues. Germline V gives CDR1 SGHRS, CDR2 YFSETQ. CDR3 protein: CASSLSGGRNTEAFF. DNA of the CDR3: TGCGCCAGCAGCTTGTCCGGGGGTCGGAACACTGAAGCTTTCTTT.

The chain carries TRBV10-3 and TRBJ2-7, with a tentative D call TRBD2 (5 bases). The germline gives CDR1 ENHRY, CDR2 SYGVKD. The CDR3 covers 13 residues. V gave up 8 bases and J gave up 1 base, with 12 bases separating them. The CDR3 coding sequence is TGTGCCATCGCGGCAGGAGGATCCTACGAGCAGTACTTC. Protein: CAIAAGGSYEQYF.

This chain joins TRBV25-1 and TRBJ1-2, with D perhaps matching TRBD1 (5 bases). This CDR3 has 14 residues. Germline-derived CDR1 and CDR2 are MGHDK and SYGVNS. V dropped 4 bases and J dropped 4 bases, with 13 bases sitting between them. DNA for the CDR3: TGTGCCAGCAGTGCCCAGACAGCCGGCTATGGCTACACCTTC. Residues: CASSAQTAGYGYTF.

This chain connects TRBV9 to TRBJ2-1; D not certain. The CDR3 has 13 residues. Germline assignment: CDR1 SGDLS and CDR2 YYNGEE. V was trimmed by 3 bases and J by 13 bases, leaving 17 bases between them. Here the CDR3 DNA reads TGTGCCAGCAGCGCCGGTCAGAAGGTTACACAGTTCTTC. Translation gives CASSAGQKVTQFF.

The chain employs TRBV27 and TRBJ1-6; D remains ambiguous. Germline CDR1 MNHEY, CDR2 SMNVEV (reference sequence). The CDR3 spans 16 residues. Between the trimmed V and J ends, which lost 3 bases and 0 bases, there was a span of 9 bases. The CDR3 sequence is CASSFDASSYNSPLHF. CDR3 bases: TGTGCCAGCAGTTTTGATGCAAGCTCCTATAATTCACCCCTCCACTTT.

The V and J genes are TRBV6-5 and TRBJ1-5; D remains unclear. The CDR3 has 13 amino acids. V lost 5 bases, J lost 4 bases, and 9 bases lay in between. Germline CDR1 reads MNHEY; CDR2 reads SVGAGI. The CDR3 region is CASSDTNNQPQHF. The CDR3 region has the DNA TGTGCCAGCAGTGACACAAATAATCAGCCCCAGCATTTT.

This chain links TRBV27 with TRBJ1-2; 9 bases are shared with TRBD1. Per germline, CDR1 MNHEY and CDR2 SMNVEV (reference sequence). The CDR3 covers 14 residues. V was pared by 4 bases and J by 4 bases, with 4 bases of the junction left unmatched. CDR3 nucleotide sequence: TGTGCCAGCAGTTCGGACAGGGGACCCTATGGCTACACCTTC. Amino acids: CASSSDRGPYGYTF.

The rearrangement uses TRBV6-6 and TRBJ2-7; D is tentatively TRBD1 or TRBD2 (5 bases each). Germline values: CDR1 MNHNY, CDR2 SVGAGI (reference sequence). V lost 0 bases, J lost 3 bases, and 9 bases lay in between. The CDR3 sequence is 14 residues long. CDR3 nucleotide sequence: TGTGCCAGCAGTTACTCAGCAGGGAGCTACGAGCAGTACTTC. It specifies CASSYSAGSYEQYF.

CDR3 DNA sequence: TGTGCCAGCAGTTACGACAGGGGCTCTGGAAACACCATATATTTT. Amino acids: CASSYDRGSGNTIYF. The V call is TRBV6-6, the J call TRBJ1-3; 8 bases are shared with TRBD1. The V gene end was trimmed by 2 bases and the J gene end by 0 bases; junction bases not matched to a gene: 0. Germline assignment: CDR1 MNHNY and CDR2 SVGAGI (reference sequence). The CDR3 runs 15 residues.

V and J are TRBV30 and TRBJ2-3; D is unclear. Germline V CDR1 and CDR2: GTSNPN, SVGIG (reference sequence). V dropped 3 bases and J dropped 3 bases, with 10 bases sitting between them. This CDR3 has 13 residues. The CDR3 coding sequence is TGTGCCTGGAGCCCATTGGCAACAGATACGCAGTATTTT. Translation: CAWSPLATDTQYF.

The chain combines TRBV7-2 with TRBJ2-7; 9 bases align to TRBD2. After removal of 6 bases from V and 0 bases from J, the junction contained 9 bases not matched to a gene. Per germline, CDR1 SGHTA and CDR2 FQGNSA. The CDR3 loop spans 16 amino acids. The CDR3 DNA sequence: TGTGCCAGCAGACTTAGGACTAGCGAGAGCTCCTACGAGCAGTACTTC. It specifies CASRLRTSESSYEQYF.

This chain links TRBV19 with TRBJ2-3, with TRBD2 matching over 9 bases. The CDR3 has 15 amino acids. Germline CDR1 and CDR2: LNHDA and SQIVND (reference sequence). After removal of 6 bases from V and 2 bases from J, the junction contained 6 bases not matched to a gene. CDR3 sequence: CASSRTSVSTDTQYF. DNA of the CDR3: TGTGCCAGTAGCCGGACTAGCGTCTCCACAGATACGCAGTATTTT.

This clone has just one count. The J gene is TRBJ1-5, the V gene TRBV5-1, with D uncertain. The CDR3 sequence is 15 residues long. Germline-derived CDR1 and CDR2 are SGHRS and YFSETQ. V was clipped by 4 bases and J by 5 bases, with 16 bases between them. CDR3: CASSADSTTDQPQHF. The CDR3 bases are TGCGCCAGCAGCGCGGATTCAACGACCGATCAGCCCCAGCATTTT.

This clone was seen once. CDR3 sequence (DNA): TGTGCCAGCAGTTTATTATACCAAGAGACCCAGTACTTC. It yields the protein CASSLLYQETQYF. V usage is TRBV27 and J usage is TRBJ2-5; D gene uncertain. Germline values: CDR1 MNHEY, CDR2 SMNVEV (reference sequence). The CDR3 loop spans 13 amino acids. V was trimmed by 1 base and J by 0 bases, leaving 3 bases between them.

The rearrangement links TRBV14 to TRBJ1-2; D gene unclear. V gave up 4 bases and J gave up 7 bases, with 16 bases separating them. The CDR3 is 14 amino acids. Germline CDR1 reads SGHDN; CDR2 reads FVKESK. The CDR3 region has the DNA TGTGCCAGCAGCCGAAATAATGGTTGGGGTGGCTACACCTTC. It is translated as CASSRNNGWGGYTF.

The rearrangement uses TRBV9 and TRBJ2-2; TRBD2 aligns across 14 bases. CDR3 length: 17 amino acids. Germline-derived CDR1 and CDR2 are SGDLS and YYNGEE. Trimming cost V 4 bases and J 1 base; bases outside gene matches: 3. The CDR3 DNA reads as TGTGCCAGCAGCTCTGGGACTAGCGGGGGGAACACCGGGGAGCTGTTTTTT. Its protein is CASSSGTSGGNTGELFF.

The chain couples TRBV21-1 to TRBJ1-5; TRBD1 is the table's D call, not checked against the DNA. TRBV21-1 is a known pseudogene. The CDR3 runs to 16 residues. The CDR3 coding sequence is TGTGCCAGCAGCAAAAGAAGACAGGTTCCACCTCAGCCCCAGCATTTT. Encoded protein: CASSKRRQVPPQPQHF.

The chain has TRBV19 and TRBJ2-7, with TRBD1 matching over 8 bases. CDR3 length equals 13 residues. J gave up 5 bases and V 4 bases, and 4 bases lay outside the gene matches. Germline V gene lookup returns CDR1 LNHDA and CDR2 SQIVND (reference sequence). As DNA, the CDR3 is TGTGCCAGTAGTACCAACAGGGGGGACGAGCAGTACTTC. Translating gives CASSTNRGDEQYF.

This chain joins TRBV19 and TRBJ2-2; the match to TRBD2 covers 9 bases. The trim removed 5 bases at V and 3 bases at J, leaving 7 bases unmatched. This CDR3 is built from 16 residues. CDR1 LNHDA and CDR2 SQIVND come from the germline V gene (reference sequence). The CDR3 DNA sequence: TGTGCCAGTAGTCATATGACTAGCGGCTACACCGGGGAGCTGTTTTTT. It translates to CASSHMTSGYTGELFF.

This chain joins TRBV28 and TRBJ1-1; possibly TRBD1 for D (5 bases). Deletions cut 2 bases from V and 6 bases from J, with 10 bases between. The length of the CDR3 is 13 residues. Germline V CDR1 and CDR2: MDHEN, SYDVKM. The DNA of the CDR3 is TGTGCCAGCAGTTTAGAGGGGAAGGCTGAAGCTTTCTTT. Translated, it gives CASSLEGKAEAFF.

The rearrangement links TRBV30 to TRBJ2-3, with 10 bases lining up with TRBD1. The length of the CDR3 is 15 residues. V trimming: 3 bases; J trimming: 2 bases; junction bases outside the gene matches: 5. CDR1 and CDR2 (germline): GTSNPN, SVGIG (reference sequence). The CDR3 spells CAWSRQGALTDTQYF. The CDR3, as DNA: TGTGCCTGGAGCCGACAGGGGGCCCTCACAGATACGCAGTATTTT.